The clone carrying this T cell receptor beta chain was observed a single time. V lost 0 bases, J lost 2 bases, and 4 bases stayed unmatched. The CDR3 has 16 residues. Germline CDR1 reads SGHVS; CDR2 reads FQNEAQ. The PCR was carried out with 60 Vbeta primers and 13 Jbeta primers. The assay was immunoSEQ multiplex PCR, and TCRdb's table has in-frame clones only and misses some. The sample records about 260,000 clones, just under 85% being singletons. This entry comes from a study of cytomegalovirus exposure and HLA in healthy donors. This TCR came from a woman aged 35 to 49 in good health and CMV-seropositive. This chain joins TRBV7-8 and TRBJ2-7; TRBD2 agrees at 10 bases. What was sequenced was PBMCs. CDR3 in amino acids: CASSLATSGPTYEQYF. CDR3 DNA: TGTGCCAGCAGCTTAGCGACTAGCGGGCCTACCTACGAGCAGTACTTC.